Here is one TCR beta chain with its context. These data come from a study of blood T cell repertoires in COVID-19. Study in general: There were acute and convalescent COVID-19 samples, and they came from the United States, Italy and Spain. From T cells, B-cell-depleted T cells, or PBMCs came the material, which was cDNA or gDNA.

The Seattle patients joined while their infection was active and were tracked longitudinally afterward. The ends were cut back, 6 bases at V and 0 bases at J, with 11 bases in the middle. Germline V CDR1 and CDR2: KGHSH, LQKENI. The length of the CDR3 is 14 residues. The authors' processing: Amplification with reference gene primers provided the estimates of nucleated cell counts. Produced via immunoSEQ multiplex PCR; TCRdb's table is partial and in-frame only. The DNA gave D and trimming, while V, J and clone size come from that table. The table has about 130,000 clones, 65% to 85% seen once. The chain recombines TRBV18 with TRBJ1-2, with a tentative D call TRBD1 (6 bases). The sequencing input was peripheral blood. This TCR came from a man aged 30-40 years with COVID-19, enrolled during active disease. The CDR3 DNA is TGTGCCAGCTCGGAAAGGGGGACTAACTATGGCTACACCTTC. Protein product: CASSERGTNYGYTF.